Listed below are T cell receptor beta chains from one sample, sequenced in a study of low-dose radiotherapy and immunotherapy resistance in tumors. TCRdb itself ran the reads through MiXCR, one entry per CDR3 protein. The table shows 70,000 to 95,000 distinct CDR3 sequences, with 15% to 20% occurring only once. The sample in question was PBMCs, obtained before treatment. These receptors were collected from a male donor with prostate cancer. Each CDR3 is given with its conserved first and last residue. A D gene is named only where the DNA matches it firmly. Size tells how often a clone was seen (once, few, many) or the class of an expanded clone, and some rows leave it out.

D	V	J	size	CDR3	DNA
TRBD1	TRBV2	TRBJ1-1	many	CASGGGASGEAFF	TGTGCCAGCGGAGGGGGCGCGAGTGGTGAAGCTTTCTTT
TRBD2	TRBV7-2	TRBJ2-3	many	CASSPGRGRGGTDTQYF	TGTGCCAGCAGCCCCGGACGGGGGCGGGGGGGCACAGATACGCAGTATTTT
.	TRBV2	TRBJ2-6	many	CALGTGPSSGANVLTF	TGTGCCCTCGGAACGGGCCCAAGCTCTGGGGCCAACGTCCTGACTTTC
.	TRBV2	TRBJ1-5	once	CASSDRVGNQPQHF	TGTGCCAGCAGTGACCGGGTAGGGAATCAGCCCCAGCATTTT
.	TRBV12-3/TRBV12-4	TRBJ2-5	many	CASSRGRDLRFQETQYF	TGTGCCAGCAGTAGGGGCCGGGACCTCAGATTCCAAGAGACCCAGTACTTC
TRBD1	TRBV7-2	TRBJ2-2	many	CASSLARGDRGGDTGELFF	TGTGCCAGCAGCTTAGCGCGGGGGGACAGGGGAGGGGACACCGGGGAGCTGTTTTTT
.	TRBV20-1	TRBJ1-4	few	CSARVPGSRANEKLFF	TGCAGTGCTAGAGTCCCAGGGAGCCGAGCTAATGAAAAACTGTTTTTT
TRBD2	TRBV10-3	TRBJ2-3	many	CAISDGEAGGLNTQYF	TGTGCCATCAGTGATGGGGAAGCGGGGGGATTAAATACGCAGTATTTT
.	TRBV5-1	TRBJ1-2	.	CASSQGVGNYGYTF	TGCGCCAGCAGCCAAGGCGTCGGGAACTATGGCTACACCTTC
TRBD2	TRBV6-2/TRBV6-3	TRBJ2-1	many	CASSLTSGDNEQFF	TGTGCCAGCAGTCTCACTAGCGGGGACAATGAGCAGTTCTTC
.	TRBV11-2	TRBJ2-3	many	CASSSTADTQYF	TGTGCCAGCAGCTCGACAGCAGATACGCAGTATTTT
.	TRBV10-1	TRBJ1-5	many	CASSFAGDQPQHF	TGCGCCAGCAGTTTTGCGGGGGACCAGCCCCAGCATTTT
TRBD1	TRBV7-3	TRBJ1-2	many	CASSSSQGAGGYTF	TGTGCCAGCAGCTCCTCCCAGGGGGCCGGTGGCTACACCTTC
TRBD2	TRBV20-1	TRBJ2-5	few	CSAPRPPGGQETQYF	TGCAGTGCTCCCCGGCCGCCGGGGGGCCAAGAGACCCAGTACTTC
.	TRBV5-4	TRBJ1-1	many	CASSLGGTANTEAFF	TGTGCCAGCAGCTTGGGGGGGACGGCGAACACTGAAGCTTTCTTT
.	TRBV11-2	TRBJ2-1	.	CASSTDSYWEQFF	TGTGCCAGCAGCACGGACAGTTACTGGGAGCAGTTCTTC
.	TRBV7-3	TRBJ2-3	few	CASSFEPGTDTQYF	TGTGCCAGCAGCTTCGAACCGGGCACAGATACGCAGTATTTT
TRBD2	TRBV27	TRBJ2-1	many	CASSYTAGGYNEQFF	TGTGCCAGCAGTTACACAGCGGGGGGATACAATGAGCAGTTCTTC
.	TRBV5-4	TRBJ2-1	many	CASSPLGAEQFF	TGTGCCAGCAGCCCCCTTGGGGCCGAGCAGTTCTTC
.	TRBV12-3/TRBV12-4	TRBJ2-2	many	CATRDAGELFF	TGTGCCACCAGAGACGCCGGGGAGCTGTTTTTT
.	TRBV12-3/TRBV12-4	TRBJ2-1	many	CASSLTDTGRNEQFF	TGTGCCAGCAGCCTAACAGACACGGGGCGCAATGAGCAGTTCTTC
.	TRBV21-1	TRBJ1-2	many	CASSWDPGTGGNHNYGYTF	TGTGCCAGCAGCTGGGATCCCGGGACAGGGGGGAACCATAACTATGGCTACACCTTC
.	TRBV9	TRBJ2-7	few	CASSGTGSTYEQYF	TGTGCCAGCAGCGGAACGGGGTCCACCTACGAGCAGTACTTC
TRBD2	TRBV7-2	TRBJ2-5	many	CATLGGAGLAGETQYF	TGTGCCACCCTAGGGGGAGCGGGACTAGCTGGAGAGACCCAGTACTTC
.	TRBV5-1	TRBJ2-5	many	CASSLFGQETQYF	TGCGCCAGCAGCTTGTTCGGACAAGAGACCCAGTACTTC
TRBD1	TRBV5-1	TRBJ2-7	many	CASSSRETGGPEQYF	TGCGCCAGCAGCTCCCGAGAGACAGGGGGGCCCGAGCAGTACTTC
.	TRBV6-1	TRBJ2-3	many	CASSERWQGNTDTQYF	TGTGCCAGCAGTGAAAGGTGGCAGGGAAACACAGATACGCAGTATTTT
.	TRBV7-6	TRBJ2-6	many	CASRGESGANVLTF	TGTGCCAGCAGAGGTGAATCTGGGGCCAACGTCCTGACTTTC
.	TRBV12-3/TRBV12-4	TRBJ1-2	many	CASSNTNYGYTF	TGTGCCAGCAGTAACACCAACTATGGCTACACCTTC
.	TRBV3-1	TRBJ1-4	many	CASSQLPGAVNEKLFF	TGTGCCAGCAGCCAACTACCGGGGGCGGTGAATGAAAAACTGTTTTTT
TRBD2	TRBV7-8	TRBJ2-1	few	CASSPKGLGYNEQFF	TGTGCCAGCAGCCCAAAGGGACTAGGGTACAATGAGCAGTTCTTC
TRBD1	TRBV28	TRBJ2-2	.	CASSIETGRNTGELFF	TGTGCCAGCAGCATAGAGACAGGGCGGAACACCGGGGAGCTGTTTTTT
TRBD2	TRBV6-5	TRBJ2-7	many	CASSYSTPSLAETYEQYF	TGTGCCAGCAGTTACTCGACGCCCTCACTAGCGGAAACCTACGAGCAGTACTTC
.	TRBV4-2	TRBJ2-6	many	CASSQPGQKTAGANVLTF	TGTGCCAGCAGCCAACCCGGACAGAAGACGGCTGGGGCCAACGTCCTGACTTTC
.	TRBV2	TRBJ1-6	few	CASRPLAYGSPLHF	TGTGCCAGCAGGCCCTTGGCGTACGGTTCACCCCTCCACTTT
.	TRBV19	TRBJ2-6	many	CATETGTGANVLTF	TGTGCCACTGAGACAGGTACCGGGGCCAACGTCCTGACTTTC
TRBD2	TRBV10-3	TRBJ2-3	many	CAISPGTTADTQYF	TGTGCCATCTCCCCCGGGACTACCGCCGATACGCAGTATTTT
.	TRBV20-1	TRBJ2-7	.	CSARTLGAYEQYF	TGCAGTGCTAGGACATTAGGCGCCTACGAGCAGTACTTC
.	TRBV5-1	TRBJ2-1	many	CASSLDGTDEQFF	TGCGCCAGCAGCTTGGACGGTACCGATGAGCAGTTCTTC
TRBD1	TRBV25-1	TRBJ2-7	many	CATEVTGAGPTYEQYF	TGTGCCACGGAGGTTACAGGGGCAGGCCCCACCTACGAGCAGTACTTC
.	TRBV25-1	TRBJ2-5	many	CASNRDGVLETQYF	TGTGCCAGCAACCGGGACGGAGTCCTAGAGACCCAGTACTTC